These T cell receptor beta chains were read from a single sample in a study of blood T cells in healthy people across ages. TCRdb re-analysed the 5' RACE reads in MiXCR, keeping a single row per CDR3 protein. The sample shows around 900,000 distinct CDR3 sequences, 51% of them seen only once. Specimen: blood. The origin of the receptors is an older woman in good health. The CDR3 runs from the conserved cysteine through the conserved F or W. A D gene is named only where the DNA matches it firmly. A clone size is listed for some rows: how often the clone was seen (once, few, many), or a class if it is expanded.

>TRBV11-2|TRBJ2-4|.|few
CASSLEASKAKNIQYF
TGTGCCAGCAGCTTAGAGGCTAGCAAGGCCAAAAACATTCAGTACTTC
>TRBV4-1|TRBJ1-1|.|few
CASSHAGGVGAFF
TGCGCCAGCAGCCACGCGGGCGGGGTGGGAGCTTTCTTT
>TRBV5-1|TRBJ2-5|.|few
CASSLTSLQETQYF
TGCGCCAGCAGCCTGACTAGTCTTCAAGAGACCCAGTACTTC
>TRBV12-3/TRBV12-4|TRBJ1-2|.|.
CASSLLGGGYGYGYTF
TGTGCCAGCAGTTTATTAGGGGGAGGCTATGGCTATGGCTACACCTTC
>TRBV7-3|TRBJ2-3|TRBD2|once
CASSLGSGGDTDTQYF
TGTGCCAGCAGCCTAGGTTCGGGAGGAGACACAGATACGCAGTATTTT
>TRBV12-5|TRBJ2-4|.|.
CASGRDIYKNIQYF
TGTGCTAGTGGGCGGGACATATACAAAAACATTCAGTACTTC
>TRBV2|TRBJ2-1|TRBD2|once
CASLIGGLAGAASHNEQFF
TGTGCCAGCCTTATCGGGGGACTAGCGGGAGCCGCTTCCCACAATGAGCAGTTCTTC
>TRBV12-3/TRBV12-4|TRBJ1-5|.|once
CAISLVRNQPQHF
TGTGCCATCAGTTTGGTCAGAAATCAGCCCCAGCATTTT
>TRBV11-2|TRBJ2-2|.|.
CASSPSGGGTGELFF
TGTGCCAGCAGCCCTTCGGGGGGCGGCACCGGGGAGCTGTTTTTT
>TRBV20-1|TRBJ2-7|TRBD1|.
CSGRSRDREYEQYF
TGCAGTGGCAGGAGCCGGGACAGGGAGTACGAGCAGTACTTC
>TRBV29-1|TRBJ2-7|TRBD1|.
CSVEDFGTGGYEQYF
TGCAGCGTCGAAGATTTCGGGACAGGGGGTTACGAGCAGTACTTC
>TRBV12-3/TRBV12-4|TRBJ1-5|.|many
CASSWQANQPQHF
TGTGCCAGCAGTTGGCAGGCGAATCAGCCCCAGCATTTT
>TRBV12-3/TRBV12-4|TRBJ2-7|TRBD1|few
CASSSQGVGSYEQYF
TGTGCCAGCAGTTCCCAGGGGGTCGGCTCCTACGAGCAGTACTTC
>TRBV2|TRBJ2-3|.|.
CASSGVEDTQYF
TGTGCCAGCAGTGGCGTGGAGGATACGCAGTATTTT
>TRBV6-5|TRBJ1-2|.|.
CASSYSPPGEGWDGYTF
TGTGCCAGCAGTTACTCTCCGCCGGGCGAGGGCTGGGATGGCTACACCTTC
>TRBV4-1|TRBJ2-2|TRBD2|.
CASSPDTSGYTGELFF
TGCGCCAGCAGCCCCGACACTAGCGGCTACACCGGGGAGCTGTTTTTT
>TRBV6-5|TRBJ2-7|TRBD1|few
CASSYSGGQDYSYEQYF
TGTGCCAGCAGTTACTCGGGGGGACAGGACTACTCCTACGAGCAGTACTTC
>TRBV4-1|TRBJ1-2|TRBD1|.
CASSQVLRGTRGFGSGYTF
TGCGCCAGCAGCCAAGTTTTGCGGGGCACCAGGGGGTTTGGAAGTGGCTACACCTTC
>TRBV7-2|TRBJ2-5|.|few
CASSLSRGGLETQYF
TGTGCCAGCAGCTTATCCAGGGGGGGTTTGGAGACCCAGTACTTC
>TRBV4-1|TRBJ2-5|.|.
CASSQVFTGRAKETQYF
TGCGCCAGCAGCCAGGTTTTTACAGGGAGGGCGAAAGAGACCCAGTACTTC
>TRBV29-1|TRBJ1-2|.|few
CSVDRGPNYGYTF
TGCAGCGTTGACAGGGGACCTAACTATGGCTACACCTTC
>TRBV4-2|TRBJ2-5|.|once
CASSPVYGTQYF
TGTGCCAGCAGCCCCGTTTATGGGACCCAGTACTTC
>TRBV11-2|TRBJ2-6|.|once
CASSLYGPGANVLTF
TGTGCCAGCAGCTTATATGGGCCTGGGGCCAACGTCCTGACTTTC
>TRBV20-1|TRBJ1-5|.|.
CSARGEGGNQPQHF
TGCAGTGCTAGAGGAGAAGGGGGCAATCAGCCCCAGCATTTT